This T cell receptor beta chain was identified during a study of human T cells and chemical hapten exposure. Across the whole study: Among samples, TCR yields varied mainly because of small differences in pooled library volume.

TCRdb reanalysed the RACE reads using MiXCR and keeps one entry per CDR3 protein. This table holds approximately 41,000 distinct CDR3 sequences, 8% to 10% found once. Noted time point: patch test 3, about 24 weeks after DPC sensitization. Treatment meaning: therapeutic diphenylcyclopropenone sensitization with weekly scalp DPC. The authors extracted total RNA from unfractionated whole blood. Whole-study findings and limits: There was no change with DPC sensitization in TCRs above 1 in 1000 frequency.

About this clonotype: The target antigen is unknown.

Germline CDR1 SGHAT, CDR2 FQNNGV. The trim removed 5 bases at V and 5 bases at J, leaving 3 bases unmatched. The CDR3 loop spans 13 amino acids. Sequencing was performed on whole blood, taken in connection with sensitization to the hapten diphenylcyclopropenone (DPC). The V and J genes are TRBV11-2 and TRBJ2-1, with 7 bases fitting TRBD1. The clonotype originates from a man in his fifties with alopecia areata. Some clones in this sample may be carry-over from other donors' samples. In DNA form, the CDR3 reads TGTGCCAGCAGCCTGGACAGGAACAATGAGCAGTTCTTC. This sequence encodes CASSLDRNNEQFF.